These T cell receptor beta chains were read from a single sample in a study of T cells after yellow fever vaccination. MiXCR, applied by TCRdb to the 5' RACE reads, yields one record per CDR3 protein. The sample has 500,000 to 550,000 distinct CDR3 sequences; 21% are singletons. The specimen was PBMCs, collected about 21 days after the first yellow fever vaccination. The source of these receptors is a man younger than 30 who received the YFV17D yellow fever vaccine. The CDR3 runs from the conserved cysteine through the conserved F or W. D genes are given only for firm matches. Not every row has a clone size; where given, it reads once, few, many or a size class.

v_gene	abundance	j_gene	d_gene	CDR3aa	CDR3nt
TRBV4-3	-	TRBJ2-1	-	CASSQGHGVGQFF	TGCGCCAGCAGCCAAGGGCACGGGGTTGGGCAGTTCTTC
TRBV4-3	few	TRBJ2-2	TRBD1	CASSPYPQGASGELFF	TGCGCCAGCAGCCCCTATCCACAGGGGGCGAGCGGGGAGCTGTTTTTT
TRBV6-1	-	TRBJ1-4	TRBD1	CASSEATDRGRGKLFF	TGTGCCAGCAGTGAAGCCACTGACAGGGGGCGCGGAAAACTGTTTTTT
TRBV10-3	-	TRBJ2-2	TRBD2	CAISDRRGGPGELFF	TGTGCCATCAGTGACCGGCGGGGGGGCCCAGGGGAGCTGTTTTTT
TRBV12-3/TRBV12-4	-	TRBJ1-4	-	CASTYVPNEKLFF	TGTGCCAGCACTTACGTTCCTAATGAAAAACTGTTTTTT
TRBV7-9	-	TRBJ2-7	-	CASTRQAYEQYF	TGTGCCAGCACCCGACAGGCCTACGAGCAGTACTTC
TRBV6-1	few	TRBJ1-5	-	CASLGVGQPQHF	TGTGCCAGCTTAGGAGTCGGGCAGCCCCAGCATTTT
TRBV4-2	many	TRBJ2-3	-	CASSQEMGPTDTQYF	TGTGCCAGCAGCCAAGAGATGGGACCCACAGATACGCAGTATTTT
TRBV5-6	few	TRBJ2-3	TRBD2	CASSFPLAGMGDTQYF	TGTGCCAGCAGCTTCCCACTAGCGGGCATGGGAGATACGCAGTATTTT
TRBV12-3/TRBV12-4	few	TRBJ2-4	-	CASSLGGFRDENIQYF	TGTGCCAGCAGTTTAGGGGGGTTCAGGGACGAGAACATTCAGTACTTC
TRBV7-6	-	TRBJ2-3	-	CASRGTLLATDTQYF	TGTGCCAGCAGAGGAACCCTACTCGCCACAGATACGCAGTATTTT
TRBV6-1	-	TRBJ2-2	TRBD2	CASKRGVTGELFF	TGTGCCAGCAAGCGGGGGGTGACCGGGGAGCTGTTTTTT
TRBV2	few	TRBJ2-1	-	CASSDPGDNEQFF	TGTGCCAGCAGTGACCCAGGGGACAATGAGCAGTTCTTC
TRBV5-1	-	TRBJ2-2	-	CASSHITGELFF	TGCGCCAGCAGCCACATCACCGGGGAGCTGTTTTTT
TRBV5-1	few	TRBJ2-3	-	CASSFPGGLTDTQYF	TGCGCCAGCAGCTTCCCCGGGGGCTTGACAGATACGCAGTATTTT
TRBV5-4	many	TRBJ2-3	-	CASSFRGGPDTQYF	TGTGCCAGCAGCTTCAGGGGAGGACCAGATACGCAGTATTTT
TRBV9	-	TRBJ1-2	-	CASSGSIRPGDYGYTF	TGTGCCAGCAGCGGTAGCATCCGGCCGGGAGACTATGGCTACACCTTC
TRBV3-1	few	TRBJ2-3	-	CASSQGSGARKNTQYF	TGTGCCAGCAGCCAAGGGTCGGGGGCGCGCAAGAATACGCAGTATTTT
TRBV27	-	TRBJ1-1	-	CASSFIGAGNTEAFF	TGTGCCAGCAGTTTTATAGGGGCAGGGAACACTGAAGCTTTCTTT
TRBV29-1	-	TRBJ1-1	-	CSVLVKTNTEAFF	TGCAGCGTTTTGGTAAAGACGAACACTGAAGCTTTCTTT
TRBV27	few	TRBJ2-3	-	CASSLRRYGETTDTQYF	TGTGCCAGCAGCCTGAGGAGGTACGGGGAGACCACAGATACGCAGTATTTT
TRBV19	-	TRBJ1-6	-	CASSSSGHPESNSPLHF	TGTGCCAGTAGTAGCAGCGGTCACCCCGAGTCCAATTCACCCCTCCACTTT
TRBV4-3	-	TRBJ2-2	TRBD2	CASSHRRGLAGNTGELFF	TGCGCCAGCAGCCATAGAAGGGGACTAGCGGGGAACACCGGGGAGCTGTTTTTT
TRBV29-1	few	TRBJ2-1	-	CSVEARSYNEQFF	TGCAGCGTTGAGGCCAGATCCTACAATGAGCAGTTCTTC
TRBV20-1	-	TRBJ1-5	TRBD1	CSAIPGTGVADQPQHF	TGCAGTGCTATCCCCGGGACAGGGGTCGCCGATCAGCCCCAGCATTTT
TRBV12-3/TRBV12-4	few	TRBJ1-3	-	CASRRGSGNTIYF	TGTGCCAGCAGAAGGGGGTCTGGAAACACCATATATTTT
TRBV7-2	-	TRBJ2-1	-	CASSLAGEANEQFF	TGTGCCAGCAGCTTAGCCGGCGAAGCCAATGAGCAGTTCTTC
TRBV2	few	TRBJ2-1	TRBD1	CASRGQPPYNEQFF	TGTGCCAGCAGGGGACAGCCTCCCTACAATGAGCAGTTCTTC
TRBV9	-	TRBJ1-1	-	CASSTGPLVTEAFF	TGTGCCAGCAGCACGGGACCTCTGGTGACTGAAGCTTTCTTT
TRBV29-1	few	TRBJ1-2	-	CSVKREGYYGYTF	TGCAGCGTAAAAAGGGAGGGGTACTATGGCTACACCTTC
TRBV12-1	few	TRBJ2-2	-	CASSSPQDLNTGELFF	TGTGCCAGCAGCTCCCCCCAGGACTTAAACACCGGGGAGCTGTTTTTT
TRBV11-1	once	TRBJ1-2	-	CASSLAMGGNYGYTF	TGTGCCAGCAGCTTAGCGATGGGGGGAAACTATGGCTACACCTTC
TRBV19	few	TRBJ1-2	-	CATDAPSNYGYTF	TGTGCCACTGACGCTCCCTCTAACTATGGCTACACCTTC
TRBV6-2/TRBV6-3	-	TRBJ1-2	-	CASSYQGRNYGYTF	TGTGCCAGCAGTTATCAGGGGAGGAACTATGGCTACACCTTC
TRBV5-1	-	TRBJ2-5	-	CASSLASRNEETQYF	TGCGCCAGCAGCTTGGCTAGCAGGAATGAGGAGACCCAGTACTTC
TRBV19	-	TRBJ2-5	-	CASSITGGQETQYF	TGTGCCAGTAGTATTACAGGAGGACAAGAGACCCAGTACTTC
TRBV6-2/TRBV6-3	-	TRBJ2-3	-	CASFHSTGRTDTQYF	TGTGCCAGCTTTCACTCGACAGGGAGGACAGATACGCAGTATTTT
TRBV12-3/TRBV12-4	few	TRBJ1-5	-	CASSQDSYQPQHF	TGTGCCAGCAGTCAGGACAGCTATCAGCCCCAGCATTTT
TRBV11-1	few	TRBJ2-3	-	CASSLMAGPSTDTQYF	TGTGCCAGCAGCTTAATGGCGGGACCTAGCACAGATACGCAGTATTTT
TRBV4-1	-	TRBJ2-5	TRBD1	CASSQDRGWETQYF	TGCGCCAGCAGCCAGGACAGGGGATGGGAGACCCAGTACTTC
TRBV6-1	-	TRBJ2-1	-	CASSEGQYRPNEQFF	TGTGCCAGCAGCGAAGGACAGTATCGGCCCAATGAGCAGTTCTTC
TRBV30	-	TRBJ1-2	-	CAWSEGSYGYTF	TGTGCCTGGAGTGAAGGAAGCTATGGCTACACCTTC
TRBV4-1	few	TRBJ2-2	TRBD1	CASSLWTGGASNTGELFF	TGCGCCAGCAGCCTCTGGACAGGGGGCGCATCGAACACCGGGGAGCTGTTTTTT
TRBV6-2/TRBV6-3	-	TRBJ2-1	TRBD2	CASSYQSGGANEQFF	TGTGCCAGCAGTTACCAGAGCGGGGGGGCGAATGAGCAGTTCTTC
TRBV12-3/TRBV12-4	-	TRBJ2-3	TRBD1	CASSPAGQADTQYF	TGTGCCAGCAGTCCCGCCGGACAGGCAGATACGCAGTATTTT
TRBV7-9	-	TRBJ1-2	-	CASSLALYGYTF	TGTGCCAGCAGCTTAGCCCTGTATGGCTACACCTTC